Each of the 15 T cell receptor beta chains below was sequenced from the same sample in a study of metastatic and nonmetastatic thyroid tumors. TCRdb reanalyzed the PCR reads via MiXCR. The sample lists 90,000 or so clones, approximately 9% seen once, with 8.8% in the top ten. All patients reached thyroid surgery having received no treatment beforehand. Sequencing used blood. These receptors were collected from a female donor with papillary thyroid cancer or a benign thyroid nodule (not recorded which). Some clones in this sample may be carry-over from other donors' samples.

This clone has at least ten counts. The genes are TRBV18 and TRBJ1-4, with D hard to call. Germline CDR1 KGHSH, CDR2 LQKENI. Trimming took off 3 bases at V and 12 bases at J, with 14 bases between the two ends. This CDR3 comprises 13 residues. The CDR3: CASSPPSRVELFF. In DNA, the CDR3 is TGTGCCAGCTCACCTCCCTCGAGGGTAGAACTGTTTTTT.

This clone has a count of ten or more. The gene calls are TRBV7-6 and TRBJ2-5; no reliable D call. The CDR3 spans 15 residues. V was cut by 1 base and J by 4 bases, with 13 bases left in between. The germline V gene has CDR1 SGHVS and CDR2 FNYEAQ. This CDR3 reads CASSLEPPGGETQYF. CDR3 nucleotides: TGTGCCAGCAGCTTAGAACCTCCGGGCGGAGAGACCCAGTACTTC.

This clone was recorded a few times. It may be a read error: a sequence one base away is much more abundant. This rearrangement joins TRBV12-3 or TRBV12-4 to TRBJ1-1; unclear D gene. V shed 5 bases and J shed 7 bases, with 14 bases lying between them. The CDR3 consists of 13 residues. The CDR3 sequence is CASSPLGFLEAFF. DNA for the CDR3: TGTGCCAGCAGTCCCCTGGGCTTTCTTGAAGCTTTCTTT.

This clone was counted ten times or more. The gene calls are TRBV7-6 and TRBJ2-2; the D gene is possibly TRBD2 (6 bases). The length of the CDR3 is 16 residues. The V and J ends lost 7 bases and 1 base respectively, with 16 bases between them. CDR1 and CDR2 (germline): SGHVS, FNYEAQ. DNA for the CDR3: TGTGCCAGCACCCTCGGAGGGGCTAAGAACACCGGGGAGCTGTTTTTT. This codes for CASTLGGAKNTGELFF.

This clone was seen repeatedly, ten times or more. The gene calls are TRBV4-1 and TRBJ1-6; D might be TRBD1 (6 bases). The ends were cut back, 0 bases at V and 2 bases at J, with 11 bases in the middle. CDR1 and CDR2 (germline): MGHRA, YSYEKL. CDR3 length: 17 residues. Here the CDR3 reads CASSQEGGRPYNSPLHF. CDR3 nucleotide sequence: TGCGCCAGCAGCCAAGAGGGGGGGCGCCCCTATAATTCACCCCTCCACTTT.

The CDR3 DNA sequence: TGCGCCAGCAGGGAGGGTAATCCGGGCCCGCAGTATTTT. Protein sequence: CASREGNPGPQYF. The chain links TRBV5-1 to TRBJ2-3; D might be TRBD2 (6 bases). V lost 5 bases and J lost 10, with 17 bases in between. This CDR3 has 13 amino acids. CDR1 is SGHRS and CDR2 is YFSETQ in the germline V gene.

This clone has more than one count but fewer than ten. The chain has TRBV6-1 and TRBJ1-2; D is uncertain. The germline V gene has CDR1 MNHNS and CDR2 SASEGT. There are 11 residues in the CDR3. Deletions cut 3 bases from V and 8 bases from J, with 7 bases between. CDR3 loop: CASSDLYGYTF. The DNA of the CDR3 is TGTGCCAGCAGTGACCTCTACGGCTACACCTTC.

The V and J genes are TRBV9 and TRBJ2-1; 15 positions agree with TRBD2. The ends lost 4 bases at V and 11 bases at J; junction bases unmatched: 10. This CDR3 is built from 16 residues. Germline assignment: CDR1 SGDLS and CDR2 YYNGEE. CDR3 region: CASSPHEGLAGGQQFF. The CDR3 DNA reads as TGTGCCAGCAGCCCCCATGAGGGACTAGCGGGAGGACAGCAGTTCTTC.

Points on this clone: An end of the junction differs from the germline gene, which may be a read error. J is TRBJ2-7 and V is TRBV7-6, with TRBD1 matching 12 bases. CDR1 and CDR2 from the germline V gene are SGHVS and FNYEAQ. The CDR3 is made up of 16 amino acids. The chain's CDR3 is CASNLLPGQGANEQYF. CDR3 nucleotide sequence: TGTGCCAGCAACTTATTGCCGGGACAGGGGGCGAACGAGCAGTACTTC.

In the case of this clone: In this CDR3 the conserved last residue, phenylalanine or tryptophan, is missing, so a read error is likely. CDR3 DNA sequence: TGCGCCAGCAGCTTTGGGGGACACATCTACGAGCAGTACCTC. The encoded protein is CASSFGGHIYEQYL. This rearrangement joins TRBV5-1 to TRBJ2-7; maybe TRBD1 (6 bases). CDR3 size: 14 residues. CDR1 is SGHRS, CDR2 YFSETQ, per germline. Trimming took off 2 bases at V and 3 bases at J, with 12 bases between the two ends.

At least ten counts were recorded for this clone. The chain has TRBV11-1 and TRBJ2-6, with D perhaps matching TRBD2 (5 bases). V was pared by 1 base and J by 0 bases, with 13 bases between. This CDR3 contains 18 residues. Germline lookup yields CDR1 SGHAT and CDR2 FQDESV (reference sequence). For the CDR3, the DNA is TGTGCCAGCAGCTTAGTCGCGGGCATTATCTCTGGGGCCAACGTCCTGACTTTC. Translating gives CASSLVAGIISGANVLTF. The full variable domain, its missing parts supplied by reference TRBV11-1 and TRBJ2-6, is EAEVAQSPRYKITEKSQAVAFWCDPISGHATLYWYRQILGQGPELLVQFQDESVVDDSQLPKDRFSAERLKGVDSTLKIQPAELGDSAMYLCASSLVAGIISGANVLTFGAGSRLTVL.

There are many counts of this clone. CDR3 in amino acids: CASSFDSNQPQHF. The CDR3, as DNA: TGTGCCAGCAGCTTCGACAGCAATCAGCCCCAGCATTTT. This chain connects TRBV7-8 to TRBJ1-5; D uncertain. The V gene's germline CDR1 is SGHVS and CDR2 FQNEAQ. This CDR3 spans 13 amino acids. V gave up 3 bases and J gave up 1 base, with 4 bases separating them.

This clone came up a few times. The gene calls are TRBV20-1 and TRBJ2-5; D tentatively fits TRBD1 or TRBD2 (5 bases each). There are 14 residues in the CDR3. Trimming shortened V by 0 bases and J by 2 bases, and 10 bases separated the two germline ends. Germline V gives CDR1 DFQATT, CDR2 SNEGSKA (reference sequence). CDR3 sequence: CSAREGDPQETQYF. In DNA, the CDR3 is TGCAGTGCTAGAGAGGGGGACCCTCAAGAGACCCAGTACTTC.

This chain uses TRBV20-1 with TRBJ2-7; D not certain. The CDR3 sequence is 10 residues long. Germline loops: CDR1 DFQATT, CDR2 SNEGSKA (reference sequence). V was cut by 0 bases and J by 12 bases, with 9 bases left in between. CDR3 sequence reads: CSARDLPRYF. As DNA, the CDR3 is TGCAGTGCTAGAGATCTTCCTAGGTACTTC.

V and J are TRBV20-1 and TRBJ2-7; 9 bases fit TRBD1. The J segment lost 2 bases and the V segment lost 5 bases, leaving 7 bases of the junction unmatched. CDR1 and CDR2 from the germline V gene are DFQATT and SNEGSKA (reference sequence). The CDR3 spans 14 residues. CDR3 protein: CSAFRDRGTYEQYF. CDR3 sequence (DNA): TGCAGTGCTTTCCGAGACAGGGGGACCTACGAGCAGTACTTC.